The rows below give T cell receptor beta chains drawn from one sample of a study of identical twins. Using its own MiXCR run on the 5' RACE reads, TCRdb lists one record per CDR3 protein. The data contain hundreds of thousands of distinct CDR3 sequences, more than 9% of them seen just once; the ten biggest clones take up roughly 7.8%. Separately, the same data were catalogued under a study of yellow fever vaccine responses in identical twins.

The specimen was CD8+ T cells sorted from blood. These receptors were collected from a woman aged 18-35 years in good health. Both conserved end residues are part of each CDR3. A D gene is named only where the DNA matches it firmly. The size field is filled for only some rows; it gives once, few, many or a size class.

D gene: TRBD1; clone size: -; V gene: TRBV12-5; CDR3 length: 16; J gene: TRBJ1-5; CDR3 protein: CAPRTDRGRDNQPQHF; CDR3 DNA: TGTGCTCCGAGGACAGACAGGGGGCGAGACAATCAGCCCCAGCATTTT
D gene: TRBD1; clone size: once; V gene: TRBV28; CDR3 length: 14; J gene: TRBJ2-5; CDR3 protein: CASSPQDREETQYF; CDR3 DNA: TGTGCCAGCAGCCCCCAAGACAGGGAAGAGACCCAGTACTTC
D gene: -; clone size: few; V gene: TRBV4-2; CDR3 length: 14; J gene: TRBJ1-6; CDR3 protein: CASSQDKPGTPLHF; CDR3 DNA: TGTGCCAGCAGCCAAGATAAGCCGGGGACACCCCTCCACTTT
D gene: -; clone size: -; V gene: TRBV20-1; CDR3 length: 14; J gene: TRBJ2-1; CDR3 protein: CSASPGPAYNEQFF; CDR3 DNA: TGCAGTGCTAGTCCGGGTCCCGCCTACAATGAGCAGTTCTTC
D gene: -; clone size: few; V gene: TRBV3-1; CDR3 length: 15; J gene: TRBJ2-3; CDR3 protein: CASSQATPSTDTQYF; CDR3 DNA: TGTGCCAGCAGCCAAGCGACACCTAGCACAGATACGCAGTATTTT
D gene: TRBD1; clone size: -; V gene: TRBV6-1; CDR3 length: 15; J gene: TRBJ1-2; CDR3 protein: CASTLIPGTAYGYTF; CDR3 DNA: TGTGCCAGCACCTTAATCCCGGGGACAGCTTATGGCTACACCTTC
D gene: -; clone size: few; V gene: TRBV4-1; CDR3 length: 13; J gene: TRBJ1-2; CDR3 protein: CASSQGGQRGYTF; CDR3 DNA: TGCGCCAGCAGCCAAGGCGGACAGAGAGGCTACACCTTC
D gene: TRBD1; clone size: few; V gene: TRBV20-1; CDR3 length: 15; J gene: TRBJ2-2; CDR3 protein: CSAKASYTGAGELFF; CDR3 DNA: TGCAGTGCCAAAGCCTCTTATACAGGGGCCGGGGAGCTGTTTTTT
D gene: TRBD1; clone size: -; V gene: TRBV12-5; CDR3 length: 16; J gene: TRBJ2-7; CDR3 protein: CASGTPGQDLSYEQYF; CDR3 DNA: TGTGCTAGTGGTACCCCGGGACAGGACCTCTCCTACGAGCAGTACTTC
D gene: TRBD2; clone size: -; V gene: TRBV27; CDR3 length: 15; J gene: TRBJ2-7; CDR3 protein: CASRGSGSHGDEQYF; CDR3 DNA: TGTGCCAGCAGGGGCAGCGGGAGCCACGGGGACGAGCAGTACTTC
D gene: -; clone size: -; V gene: TRBV4-1; CDR3 length: 18; J gene: TRBJ2-2; CDR3 protein: CASSQTTGEGRNTGELFF; CDR3 DNA: TGCGCCAGCAGCCAGACGACAGGGGAGGGTAGGAACACCGGGGAGCTGTTTTTT
D gene: TRBD2; clone size: few; V gene: TRBV29-1; CDR3 length: 14; J gene: TRBJ2-7; CDR3 protein: CSVDPSGRSYEQYF; CDR3 DNA: TGCAGCGTTGATCCTAGCGGGAGGTCCTACGAGCAGTACTTC
D gene: -; clone size: -; V gene: TRBV12-3/TRBV12-4; CDR3 length: 15; J gene: TRBJ1-1; CDR3 protein: CAILAFDQADTEAFF; CDR3 DNA: TGTGCCATCCTCGCCTTCGATCAAGCGGACACTGAAGCTTTCTTT
D gene: -; clone size: -; V gene: TRBV7-6; CDR3 length: 14; J gene: TRBJ2-2; CDR3 protein: CASSLASATGELFF; CDR3 DNA: TGTGCCAGCAGCTTAGCCAGTGCCACCGGGGAGCTGTTTTTT
D gene: TRBD1; clone size: few; V gene: TRBV7-9; CDR3 length: 15; J gene: TRBJ1-5; CDR3 protein: CASSPAGDRRLPQHF; CDR3 DNA: TGTGCCAGCAGCCCGGCAGGGGACAGGCGCCTTCCCCAGCATTTT
D gene: TRBD2; clone size: -; V gene: TRBV7-2; CDR3 length: 16; J gene: TRBJ2-5; CDR3 protein: CASSFLLAGDQETQYF; CDR3 DNA: TGTGCCAGCAGCTTCTTACTAGCGGGGGACCAAGAGACCCAGTACTTC
D gene: TRBD2; clone size: once; V gene: TRBV6-1; CDR3 length: 15; J gene: TRBJ2-1; CDR3 protein: CASSQTSREAPGEFF; CDR3 DNA: TGTGCCAGCAGTCAGACTAGCCGAGAGGCCCCGGGGGAGTTCTTC
D gene: -; clone size: few; V gene: TRBV21-1; CDR3 length: 14; J gene: TRBJ1-2; CDR3 protein: CASSKRQGRYGYTF; CDR3 DNA: TGTGCCAGCAGCAAGAGACAGGGTCGCTATGGCTACACCTTC
D gene: -; clone size: -; V gene: TRBV10-2; CDR3 length: 14; J gene: TRBJ2-2; CDR3 protein: CASSARGYTGELFF; CDR3 DNA: TGCGCCAGCAGTGCCCGGGGATACACCGGGGAGCTGTTTTTT
D gene: TRBD2; clone size: -; V gene: TRBV10-3; CDR3 length: 15; J gene: TRBJ2-3; CDR3 protein: CAISAGTSLTDTQYF; CDR3 DNA: TGTGCCATCAGTGCCGGGACTAGCCTCACAGATACGCAGTATTTT
D gene: -; clone size: -; V gene: TRBV11-2; CDR3 length: 15; J gene: TRBJ2-7; CDR3 protein: CASSPRLGEGYEQYF; CDR3 DNA: TGTGCCAGCAGCCCCAGGCTGGGAGAAGGCTACGAGCAGTACTTC
D gene: TRBD1; clone size: few; V gene: TRBV12-3/TRBV12-4; CDR3 length: 14; J gene: TRBJ2-3; CDR3 protein: CASSRQGLADTQYF; CDR3 DNA: TGTGCCAGCAGTAGACAGGGTTTGGCAGATACGCAGTATTTT
D gene: -; clone size: -; V gene: TRBV9; CDR3 length: 15; J gene: TRBJ2-1; CDR3 protein: CASSVAAGSYNEQFF; CDR3 DNA: TGTGCCAGCAGCGTAGCTGCAGGCTCCTACAATGAGCAGTTCTTC
D gene: TRBD1; clone size: -; V gene: TRBV6-5; CDR3 length: 14; J gene: TRBJ1-2; CDR3 protein: CASSYLGTGDGYTF; CDR3 DNA: TGTGCCAGCAGTTACCTAGGGACAGGGGATGGCTACACCTTC
D gene: -; clone size: -; V gene: TRBV19; CDR3 length: 13; J gene: TRBJ1-2; CDR3 protein: CASTQGILYGYTF; CDR3 DNA: TGTGCCAGTACCCAGGGGATTTTATATGGCTACACCTTC
D gene: -; clone size: few; V gene: TRBV20-1; CDR3 length: 15; J gene: TRBJ1-2; CDR3 protein: CSARDPGTDDYGYTF; CDR3 DNA: TGCAGTGCTAGAGACCCAGGGACCGATGATTATGGCTACACCTTC
D gene: TRBD2; clone size: once; V gene: TRBV18; CDR3 length: 19; J gene: TRBJ2-1; CDR3 protein: CASSPPGTSGESSYNEQFF; CDR3 DNA: TGTGCCAGCTCACCCCCTGGGACTAGCGGGGAATCCTCCTACAATGAGCAGTTCTTC
D gene: -; clone size: many; V gene: TRBV20-1; CDR3 length: 15; J gene: TRBJ2-3; CDR3 protein: CSARPGESSTDTQYF; CDR3 DNA: TGCAGTGCTAGACCGGGTGAGTCTAGCACAGATACGCAGTATTTT
D gene: -; clone size: -; V gene: TRBV29-1; CDR3 length: 11; J gene: TRBJ1-2; CDR3 protein: CSVVVGGGYTF; CDR3 DNA: TGCAGCGTTGTGGTTGGGGGCGGCTACACCTTC